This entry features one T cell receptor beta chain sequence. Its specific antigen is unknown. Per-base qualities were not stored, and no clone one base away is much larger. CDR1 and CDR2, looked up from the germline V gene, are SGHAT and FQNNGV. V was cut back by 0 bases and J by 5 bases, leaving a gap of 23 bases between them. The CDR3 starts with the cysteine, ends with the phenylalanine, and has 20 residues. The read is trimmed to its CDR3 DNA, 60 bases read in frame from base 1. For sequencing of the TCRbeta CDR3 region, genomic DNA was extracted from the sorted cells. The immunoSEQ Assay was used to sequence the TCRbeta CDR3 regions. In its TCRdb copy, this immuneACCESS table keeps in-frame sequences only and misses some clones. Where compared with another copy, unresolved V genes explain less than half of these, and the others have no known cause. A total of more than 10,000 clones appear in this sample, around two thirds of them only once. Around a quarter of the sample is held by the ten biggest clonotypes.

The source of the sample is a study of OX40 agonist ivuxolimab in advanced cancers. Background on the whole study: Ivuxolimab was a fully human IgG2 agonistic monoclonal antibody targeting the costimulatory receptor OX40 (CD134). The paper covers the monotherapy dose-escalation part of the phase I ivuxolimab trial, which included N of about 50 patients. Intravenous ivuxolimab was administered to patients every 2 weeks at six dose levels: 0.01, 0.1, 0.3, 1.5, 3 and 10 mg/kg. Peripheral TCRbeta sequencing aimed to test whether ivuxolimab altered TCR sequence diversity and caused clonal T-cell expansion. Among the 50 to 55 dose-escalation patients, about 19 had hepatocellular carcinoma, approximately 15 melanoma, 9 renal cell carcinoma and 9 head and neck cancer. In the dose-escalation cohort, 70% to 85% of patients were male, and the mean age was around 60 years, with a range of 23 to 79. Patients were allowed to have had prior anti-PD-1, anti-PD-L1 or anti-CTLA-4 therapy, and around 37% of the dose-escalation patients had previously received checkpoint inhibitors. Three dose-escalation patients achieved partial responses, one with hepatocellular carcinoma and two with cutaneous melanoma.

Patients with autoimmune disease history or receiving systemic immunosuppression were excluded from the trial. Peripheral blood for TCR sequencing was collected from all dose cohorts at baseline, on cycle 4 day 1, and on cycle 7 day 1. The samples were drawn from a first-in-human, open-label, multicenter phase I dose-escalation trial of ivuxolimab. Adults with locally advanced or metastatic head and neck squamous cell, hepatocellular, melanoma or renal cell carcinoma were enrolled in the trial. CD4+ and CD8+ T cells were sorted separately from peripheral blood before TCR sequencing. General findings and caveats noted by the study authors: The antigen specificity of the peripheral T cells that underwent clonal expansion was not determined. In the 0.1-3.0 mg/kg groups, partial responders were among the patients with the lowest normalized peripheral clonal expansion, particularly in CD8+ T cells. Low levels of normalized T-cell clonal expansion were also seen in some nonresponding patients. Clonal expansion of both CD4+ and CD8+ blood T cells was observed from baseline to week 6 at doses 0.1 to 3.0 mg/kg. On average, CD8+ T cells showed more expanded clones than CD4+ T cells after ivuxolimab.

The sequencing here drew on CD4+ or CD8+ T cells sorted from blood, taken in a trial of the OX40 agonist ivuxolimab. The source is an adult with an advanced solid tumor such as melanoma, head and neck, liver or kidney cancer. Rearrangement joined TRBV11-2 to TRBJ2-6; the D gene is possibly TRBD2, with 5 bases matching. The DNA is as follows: TGTGCCAGCAGCTTAGAGCGGGCTGGCGACTTTGAGTATCGGGCCAACGTCCTGACTTTC. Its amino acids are CASSLERAGDFEYRANVLTF.